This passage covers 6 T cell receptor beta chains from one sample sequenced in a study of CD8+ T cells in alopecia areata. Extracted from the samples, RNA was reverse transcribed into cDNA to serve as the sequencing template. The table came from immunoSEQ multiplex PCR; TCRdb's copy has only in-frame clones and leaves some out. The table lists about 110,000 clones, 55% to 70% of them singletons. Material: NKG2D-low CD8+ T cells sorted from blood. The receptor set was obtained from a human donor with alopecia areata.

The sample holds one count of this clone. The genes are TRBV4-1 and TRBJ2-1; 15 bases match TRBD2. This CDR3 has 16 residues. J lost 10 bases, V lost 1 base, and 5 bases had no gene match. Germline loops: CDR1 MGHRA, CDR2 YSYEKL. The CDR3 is CASSQARTSGREEQFF. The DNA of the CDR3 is TGCGCCAGCAGCCAAGCAAGGACTAGCGGGAGGGAAGAGCAGTTCTTC.

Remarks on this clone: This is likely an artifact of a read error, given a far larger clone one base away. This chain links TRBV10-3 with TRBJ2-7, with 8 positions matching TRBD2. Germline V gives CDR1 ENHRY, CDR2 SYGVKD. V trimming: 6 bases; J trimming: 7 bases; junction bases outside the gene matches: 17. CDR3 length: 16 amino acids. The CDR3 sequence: CAIRITSGSSYNEQYF. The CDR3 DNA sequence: TGTGCCATCAGGATAACTAGCGGCAGCTCCTACAATGAGCAGTACTTC.

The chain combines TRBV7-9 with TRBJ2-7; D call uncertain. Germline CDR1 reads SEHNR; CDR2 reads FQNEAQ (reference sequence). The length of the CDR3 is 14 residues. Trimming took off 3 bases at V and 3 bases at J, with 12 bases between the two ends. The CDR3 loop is CASSFPGPFYEQYF. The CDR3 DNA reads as TGTGCCAGCAGCTTTCCAGGCCCTTTCTACGAGCAGTACTTC.

The CDR3 reads CASSPPRTKAYNEQFF. CDR3 bases: TGTGCCAGCAGCCCCCCCAGGACAAAAGCTTACAATGAGCAGTTCTTC. The V gene is TRBV9, the J gene TRBJ2-1, with a possible D match to TRBD1 (5 bases). The CDR3 extends over 16 amino acids. Germline V lookup: CDR1 SGDLS, CDR2 YYNGEE. V lost 4 bases and J 4 bases, leaving 18 bases between the germline ends.

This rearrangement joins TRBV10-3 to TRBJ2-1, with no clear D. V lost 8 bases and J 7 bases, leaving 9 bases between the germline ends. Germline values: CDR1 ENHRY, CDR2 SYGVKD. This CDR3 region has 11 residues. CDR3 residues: CAIAVNNEQFF. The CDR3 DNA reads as TGTGCCATCGCCGTCAATAATGAGCAGTTCTTC.

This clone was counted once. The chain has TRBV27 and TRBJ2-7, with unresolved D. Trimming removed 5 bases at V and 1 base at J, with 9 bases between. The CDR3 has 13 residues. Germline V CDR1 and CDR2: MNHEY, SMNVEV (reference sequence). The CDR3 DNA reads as TGTGCCAGCAGTCTTGTGGTATCCTACGAGCAGTACTTC. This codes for CASSLVVSYEQYF.